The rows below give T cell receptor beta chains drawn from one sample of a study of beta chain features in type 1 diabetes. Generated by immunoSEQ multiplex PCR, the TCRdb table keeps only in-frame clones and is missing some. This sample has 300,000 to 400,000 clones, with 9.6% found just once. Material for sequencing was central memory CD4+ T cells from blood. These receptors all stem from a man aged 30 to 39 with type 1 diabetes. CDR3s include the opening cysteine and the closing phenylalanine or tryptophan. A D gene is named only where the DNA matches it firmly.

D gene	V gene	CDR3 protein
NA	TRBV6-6	CARRPVREQYF
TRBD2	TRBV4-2	CASSQATGGAGANVLTF
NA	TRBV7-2	CASSLDMETEAFF
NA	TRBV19	CASSIGQFF
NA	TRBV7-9	CASSFGSQEYGYTF
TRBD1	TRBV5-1	CASRTQGARTEAFF
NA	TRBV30	CAWENTDSYEQYF
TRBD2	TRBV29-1	CSVEDPGLAGNNEQFF
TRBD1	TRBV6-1	CASSYGTGNYEQYF
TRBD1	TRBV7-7	CASSFRQGRLYEQYF
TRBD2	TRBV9	CASSLTSSYNEQFF
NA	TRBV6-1	CASSEDKSPTDTQYF
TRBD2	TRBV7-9	CASTISSGRALRGEQFF
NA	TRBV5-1	CASSLTGDSYNEQFF
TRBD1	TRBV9	CASNPGTDYGYTF
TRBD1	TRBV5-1	CASSPYGDSSYNEQFF
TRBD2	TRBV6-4	CASVGVAGGPTGELFF
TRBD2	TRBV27	CASRRTSGRTGELFF
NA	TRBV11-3	CASSSGLFTDTQYF
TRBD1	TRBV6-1	CASSVSPGGMLVEQFF
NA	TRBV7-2	CASSLRTNEQYF
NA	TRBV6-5	CASSASGWVHEQYF
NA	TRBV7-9	CASSLGAPTDTQYF
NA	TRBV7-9	CASGGFQSTDTQYF
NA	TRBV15	CATSLYHGTNEKLFF
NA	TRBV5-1	CASSPPGSGAGYTF
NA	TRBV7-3	CASSSGSPGTEAFF
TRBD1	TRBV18	CASSPGTGTALYEQYF
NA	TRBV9	CASSASLMGAQETQYF
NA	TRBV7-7	CASSFPLTESYRDTQYF
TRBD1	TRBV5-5	CASSPSLGTGQETQYF
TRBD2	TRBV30	CACTGGSTDTQYF
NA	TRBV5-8	CASSPWSRGYGYTF
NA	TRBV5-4	CASSLAQGGMETQYF
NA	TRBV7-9	CASSLLGKETQYF
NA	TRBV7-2	CASSLQTDYGYTF
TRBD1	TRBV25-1	CASSHRGHGNTEAFF
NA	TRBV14	CASSQALGPQHF
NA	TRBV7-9	CASSDRDTTYEQYF
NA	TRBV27	CASSSHGQETQYF
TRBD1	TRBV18	CASSLRPRDSLTNQPQHF
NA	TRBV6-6	CASCAGHKGETQYF
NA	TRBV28	CASSSAGTHNEQFF
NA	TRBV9	CASSVAGSRSSDTQYF
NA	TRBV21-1	CASRKKGKGLAGGPYEQYF
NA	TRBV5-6	CASSFGGASSYNEQFF
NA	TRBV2	CASSERRPYGYTF
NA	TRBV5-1	CASSSQGRQFF
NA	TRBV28	CASSPKKEDPFF
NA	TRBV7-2	CASSLSYRGTDTQYF
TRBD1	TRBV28	CASSDRVRAFF
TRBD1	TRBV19	CASSTGQGTEAFF
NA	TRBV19	CASSRAGGTRGNYGYTF